This T cell receptor beta chain comes out of a study of blood T cell repertoires in COVID-19 (dated by TCRdb to the early 2020s). A note on the overall study: Samples from collaborators originated in the United States, Italy and Spain and spanned both the acute and convalescent phases of COVID-19. The material from the prospective study consisted of cDNA or gDNA derived from T cells, B-cell-depleted T cells, or PBMCs. Subjects who had been exposed to COVID-19, were actively infected with it, or had recovered from it provided the deeply sampled blood TCRbeta repertoires that made up the dataset. A freely available public database, intended as a resource for researchers studying the immune response to SARS-CoV-2, is where the repertoires were released. The samples were drawn from two sources: the first 160 participants of the ongoing ImmuneRACE study, and 1,000 to 1,500 subjects contributed by 6 global collaborators. Nearly every sample came with metadata listing a de-identified subject ID, COVID-19 status, age in years and sex. Where available, HLA class I and class II types were obtained from metadata supplied by the sample provider rather than from assay-based typing.

TCRbeta CDR3 regions were amplified from genomic DNA using the immunoSEQ Assay, a bias-controlled multiplex PCR. In the paper's pipeline: The number of nucleated cells in each sample was estimated by amplification of reference gene primers within the assay. To quantify the absolute abundance of each unique TCRbeta CDR3 rearrangement, sequence reads were collapsed and filtered. For each sample, productive Simpson clonality was calculated as the square root of Simpson's diversity index over productive rearrangements. TCRdb stores this immuneACCESS table with in-frame sequences only. Part of the clones is absent; in the studies checked, under half of the shortfall reflects unresolved V genes, and no reason is known for the rest. V, J and clone size are taken as reported in that table, and D and trimming were inferred from the DNA itself. The sample table holds approximately 24,000 clones, of which roughly 86% were seen once. 5% to 6% of the sample is held by the ten biggest clonotypes.

The germline V gene sets CDR1 to LGHNA and CDR2 to YNFKEQ. Trimming at the junction amounts to 1 base on V and 2 bases on J, and the germline ends lie 6 bases apart. From the cysteine through the phenylalanine, the CDR3 covers 13 amino acids. The retained sequence is limited to the CDR3, 39 bases, with the frame set at the first base. Collaborating institutions collected whole blood in K2EDTA tubes following their own protocols. For TCRbeta analysis, collaborator samples were shipped as frozen whole blood, as isolated PBMCs, or as DNA extracted from either sample type. As concerns this clone: The antigen it recognizes is unknown. No per-base quality is available; no much larger clone lies one base away.

Study-wide findings and limitations: The amount of clinical and demographic metadata varied by source and participant and was provided uncurated.

Rearrangement joined TRBV4-2 to TRBJ2-7; the D gene identity is not certain. The sequence was collected from a man aged 50 to 59 with active COVID-19. Material: peripheral blood. The DNA is as follows: TGTGCCAGCAGCCAAGGAGTGACCTACGAGCAGTACTTC. Its translation is CASSQGVTYEQYF.